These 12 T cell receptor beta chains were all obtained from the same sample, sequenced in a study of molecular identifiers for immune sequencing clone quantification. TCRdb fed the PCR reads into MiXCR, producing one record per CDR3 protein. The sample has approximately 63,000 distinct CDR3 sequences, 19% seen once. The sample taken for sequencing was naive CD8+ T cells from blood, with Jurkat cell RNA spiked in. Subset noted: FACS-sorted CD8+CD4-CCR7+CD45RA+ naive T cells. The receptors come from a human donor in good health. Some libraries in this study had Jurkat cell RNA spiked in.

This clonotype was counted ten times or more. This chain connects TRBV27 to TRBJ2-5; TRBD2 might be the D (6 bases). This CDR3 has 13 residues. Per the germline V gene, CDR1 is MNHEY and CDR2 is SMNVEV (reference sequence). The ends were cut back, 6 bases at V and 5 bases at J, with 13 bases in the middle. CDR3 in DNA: TGTGCCAGCAGGAACGGGGGTTCTGAGACCCAGTACTTC. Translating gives CASRNGGSETQYF.

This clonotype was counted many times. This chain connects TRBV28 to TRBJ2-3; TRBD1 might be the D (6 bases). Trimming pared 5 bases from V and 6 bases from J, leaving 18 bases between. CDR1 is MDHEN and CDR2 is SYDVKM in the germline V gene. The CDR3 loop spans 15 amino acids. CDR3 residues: CASSPSRGNWDTQYF. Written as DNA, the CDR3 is TGTGCCAGCAGTCCCAGTAGGGGGAATTGGGATACGCAGTATTTT.

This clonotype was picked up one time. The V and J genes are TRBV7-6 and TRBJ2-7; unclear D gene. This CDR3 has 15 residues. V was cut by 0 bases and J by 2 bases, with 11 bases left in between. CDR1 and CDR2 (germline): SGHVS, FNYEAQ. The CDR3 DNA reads TGTGCCAGCAGCTTAGCGGCGGACGGACCCTACGAGCAGTACTTC. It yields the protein CASSLAADGPYEQYF.

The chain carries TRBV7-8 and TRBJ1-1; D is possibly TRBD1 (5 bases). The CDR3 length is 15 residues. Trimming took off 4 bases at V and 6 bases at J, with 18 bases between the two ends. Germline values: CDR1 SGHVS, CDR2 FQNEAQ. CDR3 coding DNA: TGTGCCAGCAGCTCTGCTGGCGGGGCGAGCGCTGAAGCTTTCTTT. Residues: CASSSAGGASAEAFF.

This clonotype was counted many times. The CDR3 spells CASSSRTGSGETQYF. As DNA, the CDR3 is TGTGCCAGCAGCTCAAGGACAGGATCGGGGGAGACCCAGTACTTC. This chain uses TRBV9 with TRBJ2-5, with 7 bases identical to TRBD1. CDR1 and CDR2 (germline): SGDLS, YYNGEE. The CDR3 contains 15 residues. J lost 5 bases, V lost 4 bases, and 11 bases had no gene match.

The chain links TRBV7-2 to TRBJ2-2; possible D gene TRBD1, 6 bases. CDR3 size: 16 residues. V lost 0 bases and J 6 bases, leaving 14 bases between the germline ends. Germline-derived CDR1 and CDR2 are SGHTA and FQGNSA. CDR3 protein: CASSLAQGPWAGELFF. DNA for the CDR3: TGTGCCAGCAGCTTAGCACAGGGCCCATGGGCCGGGGAGCTGTTTTTT.

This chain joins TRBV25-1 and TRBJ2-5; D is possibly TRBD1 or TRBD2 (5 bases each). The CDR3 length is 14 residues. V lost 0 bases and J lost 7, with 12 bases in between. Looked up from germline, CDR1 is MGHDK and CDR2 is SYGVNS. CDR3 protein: CASSEYLGEGTQYF. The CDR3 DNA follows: TGTGCCAGCAGTGAATATCTGGGGGAAGGGACCCAGTACTTC.

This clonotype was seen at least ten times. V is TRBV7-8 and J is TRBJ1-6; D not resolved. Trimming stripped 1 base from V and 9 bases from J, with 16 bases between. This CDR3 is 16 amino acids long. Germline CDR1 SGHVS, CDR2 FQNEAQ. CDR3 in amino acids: CASSLGSGERSSPLHF. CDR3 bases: TGTGCCAGCAGCTTAGGTAGTGGAGAGCGTTCTTCACCCCTCCACTTT.

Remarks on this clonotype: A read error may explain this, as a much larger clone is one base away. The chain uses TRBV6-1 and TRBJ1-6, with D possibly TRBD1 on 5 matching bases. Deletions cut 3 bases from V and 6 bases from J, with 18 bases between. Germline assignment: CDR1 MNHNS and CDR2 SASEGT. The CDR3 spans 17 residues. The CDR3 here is CASSDGGTGRLNSPLHF. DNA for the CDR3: TGTGCCAGCAGTGACGGCGGTACAGGCAGACTTAATTCACCCCTCCACTTT.

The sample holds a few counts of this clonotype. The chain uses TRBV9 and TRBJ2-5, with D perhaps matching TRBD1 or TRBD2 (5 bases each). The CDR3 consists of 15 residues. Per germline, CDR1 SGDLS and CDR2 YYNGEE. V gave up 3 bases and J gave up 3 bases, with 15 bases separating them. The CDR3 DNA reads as TGTGCCAGCAGCGCCCTTCGGGACGGGAAAGAGACCCAGTACTTC. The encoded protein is CASSALRDGKETQYF.

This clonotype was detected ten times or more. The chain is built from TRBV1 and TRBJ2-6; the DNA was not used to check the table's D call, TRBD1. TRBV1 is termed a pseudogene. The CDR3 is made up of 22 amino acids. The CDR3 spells CTSSQRTGGDRDGGSGANVLTF. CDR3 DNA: TGCACCAGCAGCCAAAGGACAGGGGGCGACCGGGATGGGGGATCTGGGGCCAACGTCCTGACTTTC.

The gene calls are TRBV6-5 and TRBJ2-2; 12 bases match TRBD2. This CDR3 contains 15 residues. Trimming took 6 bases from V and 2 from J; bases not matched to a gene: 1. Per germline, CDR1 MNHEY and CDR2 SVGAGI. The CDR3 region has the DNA TGTGCCAGCAGACTAGCGGGAGGAAACACCGGGGAGCTGTTTTTT. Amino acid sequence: CASRLAGGNTGELFF.